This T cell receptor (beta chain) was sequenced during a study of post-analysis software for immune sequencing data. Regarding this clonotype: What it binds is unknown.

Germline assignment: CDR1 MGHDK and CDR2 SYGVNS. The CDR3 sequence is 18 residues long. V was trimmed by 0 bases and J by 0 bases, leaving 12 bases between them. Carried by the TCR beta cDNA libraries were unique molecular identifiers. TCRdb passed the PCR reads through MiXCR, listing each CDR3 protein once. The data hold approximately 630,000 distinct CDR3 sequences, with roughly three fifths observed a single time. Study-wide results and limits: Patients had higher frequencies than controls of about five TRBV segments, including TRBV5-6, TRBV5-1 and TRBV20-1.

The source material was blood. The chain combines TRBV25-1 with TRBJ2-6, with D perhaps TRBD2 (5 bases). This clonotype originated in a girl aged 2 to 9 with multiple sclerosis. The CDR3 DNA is TGTGCCAGCAGTGAATATCTCTCCCGGGGCTCTGGGGCCAACGTCCTGACTTTC. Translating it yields CASSEYLSRGSGANVLTF.